The source of this TCR beta chain is a study of blood T cell repertoires in COVID-19. Across the study: Material from acute and convalescent COVID-19 was sourced from the United States, Italy and Spain.

The Seattle patients joined while their infection was active and were tracked longitudinally afterward. This clone was picked up one time. Under the authors' procedure: For nucleated cells, counts were estimated from reference gene primer amplification. Data came from immunoSEQ multiplex PCR; TCRdb stores just in-frame clones and leaves some out. That table furnishes V, J and clone size, whereas the DNA furnished D and trimming. The sample includes about 64,000 clones, around 82% of them seen just once. Germline V gene lookup returns CDR1 SGHAT and CDR2 FQNNGV. This CDR3 has 14 residues. V lost 7 bases and J 6 bases, leaving 19 bases between the germline ends.

Source material: peripheral blood. This TCR was recovered from a man in his sixties with COVID-19, enrolled during active disease. The chain recombines TRBV11-2 with TRBJ2-7; possibly TRBD1 for D (5 bases). The CDR3: CASKVAQGWGEQYF. CDR3 sequence (DNA): TGTGCCAGCAAGGTTGCGCAGGGTTGGGGCGAGCAGTACTTC.